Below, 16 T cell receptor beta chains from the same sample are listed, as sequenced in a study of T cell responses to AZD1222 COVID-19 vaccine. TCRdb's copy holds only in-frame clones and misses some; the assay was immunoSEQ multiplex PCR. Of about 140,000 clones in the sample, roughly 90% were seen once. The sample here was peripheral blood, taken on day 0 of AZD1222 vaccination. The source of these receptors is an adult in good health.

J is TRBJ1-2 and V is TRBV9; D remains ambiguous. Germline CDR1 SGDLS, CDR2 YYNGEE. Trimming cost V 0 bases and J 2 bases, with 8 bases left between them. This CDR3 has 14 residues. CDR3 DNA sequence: TGTGCCAGCAGCGTAGATCCCCAGAACTATGGCTACACCTTC. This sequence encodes CASSVDPQNYGYTF.

The CDR3 coding sequence is TGTGCCAGCCGACGGGCGACCGCCAGCTACGAGCAGTACTTC. As protein: CASRRATASYEQYF. The chain employs TRBV18 and TRBJ2-7; D is undetermined. The CDR3 extends over 14 amino acids. The V and J ends lost 8 bases and 3 bases respectively, with 17 bases between them. CDR1 and CDR2 from the germline V gene are KGHSH and LQKENI.

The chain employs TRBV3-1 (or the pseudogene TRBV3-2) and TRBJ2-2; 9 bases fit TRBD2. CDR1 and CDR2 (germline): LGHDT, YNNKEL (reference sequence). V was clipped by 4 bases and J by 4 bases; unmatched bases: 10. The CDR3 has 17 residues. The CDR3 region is CASSRTIAGEGTGELFF. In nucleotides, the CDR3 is TGTGCCAGCAGCCGAACTATAGCGGGAGAGGGCACCGGGGAGCTGTTTTTT.

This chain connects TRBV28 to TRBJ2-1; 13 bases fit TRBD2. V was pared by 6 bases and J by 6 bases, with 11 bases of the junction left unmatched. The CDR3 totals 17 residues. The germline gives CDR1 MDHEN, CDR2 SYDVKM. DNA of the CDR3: TGTGCCAGCAGAGGACTAGCGGGAGTAGGAGGTGGCAATGAGCAGTTCTTC. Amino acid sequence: CASRGLAGVGGGNEQFF.

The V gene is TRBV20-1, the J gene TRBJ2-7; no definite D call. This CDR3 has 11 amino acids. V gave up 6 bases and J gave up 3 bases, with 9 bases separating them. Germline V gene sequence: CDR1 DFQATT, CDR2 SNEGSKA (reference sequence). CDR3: CSANFGYEQYF. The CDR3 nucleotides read TGCAGTGCAAACTTCGGCTACGAGCAGTACTTC.

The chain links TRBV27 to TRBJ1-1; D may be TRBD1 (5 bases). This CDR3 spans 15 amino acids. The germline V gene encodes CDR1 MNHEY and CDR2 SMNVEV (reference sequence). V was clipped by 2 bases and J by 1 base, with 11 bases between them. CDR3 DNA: TGTGCCAGCAGTTTAATCCCCAGGGCGAACACTGAAGCTTTCTTT. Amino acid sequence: CASSLIPRANTEAFF.

In DNA form, the CDR3 reads TGTGCCAGCAGTTTATCTTGGGGGAGTAGCACTGAAGCTTTCTTT. Translation gives CASSLSWGSSTEAFF. The V and J genes are TRBV27 and TRBJ1-1; possibly TRBD1 for D (5 bases). The CDR3 consists of 15 residues. The V end was cut by 0 bases, the J end by 4 bases, with 12 bases between. Germline CDR1 reads MNHEY; CDR2 reads SMNVEV (reference sequence).

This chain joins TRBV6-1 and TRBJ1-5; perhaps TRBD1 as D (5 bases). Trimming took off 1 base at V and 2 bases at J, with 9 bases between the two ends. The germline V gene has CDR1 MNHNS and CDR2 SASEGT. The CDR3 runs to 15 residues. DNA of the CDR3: TGTGCCAGCAGTGAAGGACAGCCGGGCAATCAGCCCCAGCATTTT. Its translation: CASSEGQPGNQPQHF.

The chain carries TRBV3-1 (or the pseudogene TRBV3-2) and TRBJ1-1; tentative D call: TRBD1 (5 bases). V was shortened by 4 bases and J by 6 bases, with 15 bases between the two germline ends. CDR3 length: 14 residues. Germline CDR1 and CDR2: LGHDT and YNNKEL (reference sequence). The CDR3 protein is CASSRGTGTAEAFF. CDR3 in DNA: TGTGCCAGCAGCCGAGGGACGGGCACCGCTGAAGCTTTCTTT.

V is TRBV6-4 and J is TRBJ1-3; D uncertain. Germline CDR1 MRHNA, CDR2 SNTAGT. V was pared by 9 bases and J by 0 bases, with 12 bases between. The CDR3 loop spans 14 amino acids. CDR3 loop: CASPTDHSGNTIYF. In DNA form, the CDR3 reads TGTGCCAGTCCGACGGACCACTCTGGAAACACCATATATTTT.

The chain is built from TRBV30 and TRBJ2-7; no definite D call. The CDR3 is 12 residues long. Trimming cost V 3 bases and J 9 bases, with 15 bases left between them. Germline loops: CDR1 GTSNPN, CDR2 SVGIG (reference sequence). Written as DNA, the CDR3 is TGTGCCTGGAGCCTTGCCTTCTCCGGGCAGTACTTC. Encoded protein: CAWSLAFSGQYF.

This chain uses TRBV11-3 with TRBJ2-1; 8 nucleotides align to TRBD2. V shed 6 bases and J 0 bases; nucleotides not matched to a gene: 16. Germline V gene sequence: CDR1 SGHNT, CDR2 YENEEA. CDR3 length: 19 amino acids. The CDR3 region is CASRRGASGSVSSYNEQFF. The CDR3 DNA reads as TGTGCCAGCAGACGAGGGGCGAGCGGGAGTGTCAGCTCCTACAATGAGCAGTTCTTC.

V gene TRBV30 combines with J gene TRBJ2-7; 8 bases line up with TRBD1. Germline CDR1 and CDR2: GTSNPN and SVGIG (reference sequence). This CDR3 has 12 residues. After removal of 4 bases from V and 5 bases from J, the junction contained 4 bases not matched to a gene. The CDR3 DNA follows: TGTGCCTGGACAGGGGGCATCAACGAGCAGTACTTC. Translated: CAWTGGINEQYF.

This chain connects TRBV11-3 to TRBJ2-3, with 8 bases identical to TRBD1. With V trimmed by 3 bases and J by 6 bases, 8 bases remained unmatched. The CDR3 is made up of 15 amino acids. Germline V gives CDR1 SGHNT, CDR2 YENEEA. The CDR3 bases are TGTGCCAGCAGCTTGAGGGGACAGGAGGGGGATACGCAGTATTTT. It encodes CASSLRGQEGDTQYF. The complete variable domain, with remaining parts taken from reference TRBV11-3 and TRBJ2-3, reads EAGVVQSPRYKIIEKKQPVAFWCNPISGHNTLYWYLQNLGQGPELLIRYENEEAVDDSQLPKDRFSAERLKGVDSTLKIQPAELGDSAVYLCASSLRGQEGDTQYFGPGTRLTVL.

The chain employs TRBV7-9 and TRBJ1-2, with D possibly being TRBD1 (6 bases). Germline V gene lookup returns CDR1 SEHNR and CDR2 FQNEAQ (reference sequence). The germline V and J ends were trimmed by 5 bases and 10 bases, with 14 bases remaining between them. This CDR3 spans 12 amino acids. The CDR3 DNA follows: TGTGCCAGCAGCCCAGGGGCCTCCCTCTACACCTTC. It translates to CASSPGASLYTF.

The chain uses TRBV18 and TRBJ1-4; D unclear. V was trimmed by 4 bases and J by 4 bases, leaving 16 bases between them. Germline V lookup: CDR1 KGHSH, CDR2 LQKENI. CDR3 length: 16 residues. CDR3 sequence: CASSQTATSYNEKLFF. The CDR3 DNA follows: TGTGCCAGCTCACAAACAGCTACTAGTTATAATGAAAAACTGTTTTTT. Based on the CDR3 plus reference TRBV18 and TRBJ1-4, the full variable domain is NAGVMQNPRHLVRRRGQEARLRCSPMKGHSHVYWYRQLPEEGLKFMVYLQKENIIDESGMPKERFSAEFPKEGPSILRIQQVVRGDSAAYFCASSQTATSYNEKLFFGSGTQLSVL.